The sequence of this T cell receptor (beta chain) was determined in a study of blood T cell repertoires in COVID-19 (dated by TCRdb to 2018 to 2020). For context, the study as a whole: Collaborator samples came from the United States, Italy and Spain and covered acute and convalescent phases of COVID-19. The material from the prospective study consisted of cDNA or gDNA derived from T cells, B-cell-depleted T cells, or PBMCs. Deeply sampled blood TCRbeta repertoires from subjects exposed to, actively infected with, or recovered from COVID-19 were included in the dataset. The repertoires were released in a freely available public database meant as a resource for research on the immune response to SARS-CoV-2. Samples came from the ongoing ImmuneRACE study (first 160 participants) plus 1,254 subjects from 6 global collaborators. Nearly every sample came with metadata listing a de-identified subject ID, COVID-19 status, age in years and sex. Where HLA class I and class II types were available, the types were taken from metadata supplied by the sample provider, not from assay-based typing.

Participants in the prospective study were aged roughly 18 to 100 years, lived in over 20 United States geographic areas, and enrolled through a virtual design. To assign participants to cohorts, the prospective study relied on clinical history that participants themselves reported in a screening survey and a study questionnaire. Exposed participants had been in contact, within 2 weeks of entering the study, with a person who had a PCR-confirmed or clinician-diagnosed case of COVID-19. Mobile phlebotomists in the prospective study collected whole blood, serum and a nasopharyngeal or oropharyngeal swab from every participant. Participants in the prospective study had the option to provide additional blood draws and questionnaires over a roughly 2-month period. Blood samples from the prospective study were shipped frozen or at room temperature prior to DNA extraction. This clone was recorded only once. The antigen this receptor binds is unknown. Within one base of it there is no much larger clone, and no base qualities were kept.

The germline V end is reduced by 4 bases and the J end by 0 bases; junction bases left unmatched: 7. From the cysteine through the phenylalanine, the CDR3 covers 16 amino acids. Only the CDR3 portion is preserved as DNA: 48 bases, with reading frame beginning at the first base. The germline V gene encodes CDR1 SEHNR and CDR2 FQNEAQ (reference sequence). Overall study results and their limits: How much clinical and demographic metadata was included differed by source and by participant, and the metadata was provided uncurated.

TCRbeta CDR3 regions were amplified from genomic DNA using the immunoSEQ Assay, a bias-controlled multiplex PCR. In the source study's methods: The number of nucleated cells in each sample was estimated from the amplification of reference gene primers within the assay. Sequence reads were collapsed and filtered to measure the absolute abundance of every unique TCRbeta CDR3 rearrangement. For each sample, productive Simpson clonality was calculated as the square root of Simpson's diversity index over productive rearrangements. This is the immuneACCESS table as TCRdb keeps it, with only in-frame sequences that have V and J called. A part of the clones is gone; compared with another copy, unresolved V genes explain less than half, and the rest is unexplained. The V and J calls and the clone size are those of that table, but D and trimming were determined from the DNA. The sample profile shows some 340,000 clones; roughly 90% of them were found once. Almost 4% of the sample is held by the ten biggest clonotypes.

The sequence is built from TRBV7-9 and TRBJ2-5; 8 junctional bases match TRBD2. This TCR came from a woman in her twenties or thirties who had been exposed to COVID-19. The specimen sequenced was PBMCs or T cells enriched from blood (not recorded which). Here is the DNA: TGTGCCAGCAGCTGGGGGAGGGGACTAGACCAAGAGACCCAGTACTTC. It translates as CASSWGRGLDQETQYF.